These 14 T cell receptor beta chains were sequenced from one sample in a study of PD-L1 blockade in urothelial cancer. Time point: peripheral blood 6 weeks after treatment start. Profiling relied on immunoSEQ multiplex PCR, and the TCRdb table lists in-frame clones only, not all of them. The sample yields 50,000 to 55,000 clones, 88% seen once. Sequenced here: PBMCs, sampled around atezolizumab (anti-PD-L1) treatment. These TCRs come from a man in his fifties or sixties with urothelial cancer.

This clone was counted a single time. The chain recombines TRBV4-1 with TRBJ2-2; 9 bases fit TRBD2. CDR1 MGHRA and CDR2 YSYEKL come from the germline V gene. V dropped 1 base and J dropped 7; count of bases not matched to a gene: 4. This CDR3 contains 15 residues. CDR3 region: CASSQGTSEGGELFF. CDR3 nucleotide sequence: TGCGCCAGCAGCCAAGGGACTAGCGAAGGCGGGGAGCTGTTTTTT.

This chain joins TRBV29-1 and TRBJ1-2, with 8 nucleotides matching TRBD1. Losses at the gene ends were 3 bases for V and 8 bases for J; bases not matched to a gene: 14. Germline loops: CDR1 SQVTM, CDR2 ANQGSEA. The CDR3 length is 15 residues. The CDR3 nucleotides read TGCAGCGTTGAGGTTATGAACAGGGGGGGGGAAGGCTACACCTTC. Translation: CSVEVMNRGGEGYTF.

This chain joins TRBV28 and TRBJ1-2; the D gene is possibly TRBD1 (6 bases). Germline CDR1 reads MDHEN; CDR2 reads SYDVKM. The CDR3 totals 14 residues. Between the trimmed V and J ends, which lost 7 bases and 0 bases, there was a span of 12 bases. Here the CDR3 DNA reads TGTGCCAGCACCCGGACAGATGCTAACTATGGCTACACCTTC. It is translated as CASTRTDANYGYTF.

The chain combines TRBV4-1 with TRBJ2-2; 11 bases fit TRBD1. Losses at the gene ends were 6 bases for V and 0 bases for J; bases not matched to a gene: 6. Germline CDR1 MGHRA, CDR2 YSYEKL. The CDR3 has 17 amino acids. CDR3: CASSRRTGGANTGELFF. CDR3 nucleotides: TGCGCCAGCAGTCGAAGGACAGGGGGCGCGAACACCGGGGAGCTGTTTTTT.

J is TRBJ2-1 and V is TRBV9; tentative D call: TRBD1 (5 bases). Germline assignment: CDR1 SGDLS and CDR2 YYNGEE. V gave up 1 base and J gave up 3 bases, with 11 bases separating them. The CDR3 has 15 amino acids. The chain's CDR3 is CASSVLGHFYNEQFF. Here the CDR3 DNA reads TGTGCCAGCAGCGTACTCGGACATTTCTACAATGAGCAGTTCTTC.

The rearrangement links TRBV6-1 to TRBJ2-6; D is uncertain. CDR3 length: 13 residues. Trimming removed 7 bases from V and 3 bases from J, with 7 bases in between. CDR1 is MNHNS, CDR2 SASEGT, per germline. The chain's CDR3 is CASTLSGANVLTF. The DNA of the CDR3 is TGTGCCAGCACCCTAAGTGGGGCCAACGTCCTGACTTTC.

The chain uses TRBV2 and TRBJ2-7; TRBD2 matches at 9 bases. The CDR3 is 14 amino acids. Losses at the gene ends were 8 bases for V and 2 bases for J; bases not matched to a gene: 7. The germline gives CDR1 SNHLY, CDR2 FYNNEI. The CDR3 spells CASCQTSGTYEQYF. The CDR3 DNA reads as TGTGCCAGCTGCCAGACTAGCGGAACCTACGAGCAGTACTTC.

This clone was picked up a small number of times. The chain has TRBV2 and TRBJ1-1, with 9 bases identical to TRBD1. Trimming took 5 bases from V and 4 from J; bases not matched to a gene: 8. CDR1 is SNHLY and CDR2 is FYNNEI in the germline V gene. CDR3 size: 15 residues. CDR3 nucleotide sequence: TGTGCCAGCAGTAGATGGGGACAGGGACTCACTGAAGCTTTCTTT. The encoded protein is CASSRWGQGLTEAFF.

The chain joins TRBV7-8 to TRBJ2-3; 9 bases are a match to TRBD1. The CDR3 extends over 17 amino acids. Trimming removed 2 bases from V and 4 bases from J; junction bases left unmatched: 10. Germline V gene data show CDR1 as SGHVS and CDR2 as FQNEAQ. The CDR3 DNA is TGTGCCAGCAGCTTACTTGTCGGGACAGGGAATCCAGATACGCAGTATTTT. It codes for CASSLLVGTGNPDTQYF.

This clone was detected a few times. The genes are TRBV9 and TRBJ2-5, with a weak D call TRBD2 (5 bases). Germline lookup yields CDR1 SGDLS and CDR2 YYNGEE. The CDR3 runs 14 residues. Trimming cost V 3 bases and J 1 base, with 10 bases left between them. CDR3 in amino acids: CASSAGLVQETQYF. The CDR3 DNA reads TGTGCCAGCAGCGCCGGACTGGTCCAAGAGACCCAGTACTTC.

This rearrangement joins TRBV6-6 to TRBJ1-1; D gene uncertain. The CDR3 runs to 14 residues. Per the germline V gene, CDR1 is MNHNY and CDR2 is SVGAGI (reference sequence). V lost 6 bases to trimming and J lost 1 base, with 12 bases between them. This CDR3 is CASRSYPGNTEAFF. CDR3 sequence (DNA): TGTGCCAGCAGATCATACCCAGGGAACACTGAAGCTTTCTTT.

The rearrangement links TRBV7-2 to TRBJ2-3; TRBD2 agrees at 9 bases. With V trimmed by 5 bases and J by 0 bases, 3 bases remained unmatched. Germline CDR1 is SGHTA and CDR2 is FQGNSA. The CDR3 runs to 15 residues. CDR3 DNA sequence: TGTGCCAGCAGCCCTAGCGGGACTAGCACAGATACGCAGTATTTT. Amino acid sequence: CASSPSGTSTDTQYF.

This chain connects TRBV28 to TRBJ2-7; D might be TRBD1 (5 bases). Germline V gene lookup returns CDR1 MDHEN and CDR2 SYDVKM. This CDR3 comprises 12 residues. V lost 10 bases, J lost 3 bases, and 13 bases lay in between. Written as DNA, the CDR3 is TGTGCCATCCTGGGGCCGCTCTACGAGCAGTACTTC. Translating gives CAILGPLYEQYF.

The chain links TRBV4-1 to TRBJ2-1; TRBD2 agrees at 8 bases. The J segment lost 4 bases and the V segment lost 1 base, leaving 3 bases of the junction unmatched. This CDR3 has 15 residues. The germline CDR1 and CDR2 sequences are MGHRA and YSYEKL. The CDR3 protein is CASSQASGGYNEQFF. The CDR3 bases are TGCGCCAGCAGCCAAGCCAGCGGGGGTTACAATGAGCAGTTCTTC.